A single sample is the source of the 26 T cell receptor beta chains below, sequenced in a study. TCRdb passed the RT-PCR reads through MiXCR, listing each CDR3 protein once. The profile covers approximately 720,000 distinct CDR3 sequences, with 12% to 15% appearing a single time and about 3.6% taken by the ten largest. Sequencing used memory CD4+ T cells from blood. The source of these receptors is a female donor in good health, serving as a healthy control.

This clonotype was detected a few times. This sequence joins TRBV12-3 or TRBV12-4 and TRBJ2-1; D is uncertain. The CDR3 consists of 15 residues. In nucleotides, the CDR3 is TGTGCGGCAGGCGGTAAAACACGCTCCTACAATGAGCAGTTCTTC. It translates to CAAGGKTRSYNEQFF.

This clonotype was seen more than once but under ten times. The genes are TRBV9 and TRBJ2-3, with a possible D match to TRBD1 (7 bases). The CDR3 runs to 16 residues. The germline CDR1 and CDR2 sequences are SGDLS and YYNGEE. Deletions cut 0 bases from V and 2 bases from J, with 13 bases between. The CDR3 region has the DNA TGTGCCAGCAGCGTAGCTGCGGGACAGCTCACAGATACGCAGTATTTT. This sequence encodes CASSVAAGQLTDTQYF.

Many counts were recorded for this clonotype. The J gene is TRBJ2-7, the V gene TRBV18; weak D call: TRBD2 (5 bases). This CDR3 contains 13 residues. Looked up from germline, CDR1 is KGHSH and CDR2 is LQKENI. The V end lost 8 bases, the J end lost 1 base, and 12 bases lay between the germline ends. This CDR3 is CASTGMVSYEQYF. The CDR3 region has the DNA TGTGCCAGCACCGGGATGGTGTCCTACGAGCAGTACTTC.

Ten or more counts support this clonotype. This rearrangement joins TRBV5-1 to TRBJ2-1; 9 bases are shared with TRBD1. CDR1 is SGHRS, CDR2 YFSETQ, per germline. The CDR3 is 14 amino acids. With V trimmed by 5 bases and J by 7 bases, 7 bases remained unmatched. CDR3 region: CASREGTGPNEQFF. The CDR3 coding sequence is TGCGCCAGCAGAGAGGGGACAGGGCCGAATGAGCAGTTCTTC.

At least ten counts were recorded for this clonotype. CDR3 region: CASSGGQSYNEQFF. The CDR3 coding sequence is TGCGCCAGCAGCGGGGGACAGAGCTACAATGAGCAGTTCTTC. This sequence joins TRBV5-1 and TRBJ2-1; 7 positions match TRBD1. The CDR3 runs 14 residues. Germline assignment: CDR1 SGHRS and CDR2 YFSETQ. The J segment lost 3 bases and the V segment lost 4 bases, leaving 4 bases of the junction unmatched. Together with reference TRBV5-1 and TRBJ2-1, the CDR3 gives the full variable domain: KAGVTQTPRYLIKTRGQQVTLSCSPISGHRSVSWYQQTPGQGLQFLFEYFSETQRNKGNFPGRFSGRQFSNSRSEMNVSTLELGDSALYLCASSGGQSYNEQFFGPGTRLTVL.

In this sample, this clonotype turned up many times. The J gene is TRBJ1-4, the V gene TRBV12-3 or TRBV12-4; D unresolved. The germline V and J ends were trimmed by 6 bases and 7 bases, with 18 bases remaining between them. The length of the CDR3 is 15 residues. The CDR3 protein is CASSPSGGGREKLFF. The DNA of the CDR3 is TGTGCCAGCAGCCCTAGCGGTGGAGGTCGTGAAAAACTGTTTTTT.

V is TRBV28 and J is TRBJ1-2; no reliable D call. The germline V gene has CDR1 MDHEN and CDR2 SYDVKM. This CDR3 comprises 13 residues. V was trimmed by 6 bases and J by 7 bases, leaving 15 bases between them. CDR3 coding DNA: TGTGCCAGCAGCCCCGGGGTTTGGGGTGGCTACACCTTC. Translation gives CASSPGVWGGYTF.

This clonotype showed up just a few times. The J gene is TRBJ1-6, the V gene TRBV27; the match to TRBD1 covers 7 bases. Germline CDR1 MNHEY, CDR2 SMNVEV (reference sequence). After removal of 4 bases from V and 3 bases from J, the junction contained 3 bases not matched to a gene. The CDR3 has 15 residues. In nucleotides, the CDR3 is TGTGCCAGCAGTTCCCGACAGGGCTATAATTCACCCCTCCACTTT. This sequence encodes CASSSRQGYNSPLHF.

The chain links TRBV27 to TRBJ2-7, with a weak D call TRBD1 (7 bases). Germline V gene lookup returns CDR1 MNHEY and CDR2 SMNVEV (reference sequence). The CDR3 extends over 16 amino acids. Trimming stripped 5 bases from V and 7 bases from J, with 24 bases between. The CDR3 nucleotides are TGTGCCAGCAGTACCACAATCAGGGGGGACCCTAGGGAGCAGTACTTC. This sequence encodes CASSTTIRGDPREQYF.

This clonotype was counted between two and nine times. The chain uses TRBV5-1 and TRBJ2-3; no reliable D call. Trimming shortened V by 0 bases and J by 4 bases, and 15 bases separated the two germline ends. Germline CDR1 reads SGHRS; CDR2 reads YFSETQ. The CDR3 sequence is 16 residues long. CDR3 region: CASSLGANRRADTQYF. As DNA, the CDR3 is TGCGCCAGCAGCTTGGGCGCCAACCGTCGGGCAGATACGCAGTATTTT.

The V gene is TRBV3-1, the J gene TRBJ1-5; D gene unclear. The CDR3 runs 12 residues. CDR1 LGHDT and CDR2 YNNKEL come from the germline V gene (reference sequence). V lost 4 bases, J lost 4 bases, and 5 bases lay in between. The CDR3 coding sequence is TGTGCCAGCAGCCTCCGAAATCAGCCCCAGCATTTT. Translating it yields CASSLRNQPQHF.

This clonotype was seen a few times. The chain uses TRBV6-2 or TRBV6-3 and TRBJ2-3; D is perhaps TRBD1 or TRBD2 (5 bases each). This CDR3 spans 18 amino acids. The V gene's germline CDR1 is MNHEY and CDR2 SVGEGT. V gave up 6 bases and J gave up 6 bases, with 28 bases separating them. Written as DNA, the CDR3 is TGTGCCAGCAGACCGGGATACCAGGGAAACGCCCTGGGGGATACGCAGTATTTT. It specifies CASRPGYQGNALGDTQYF.

This chain joins TRBV5-1 and TRBJ2-7; possibly TRBD1 or TRBD2 for D (6 bases each). CDR3 length: 16 amino acids. With 4 bases removed from V and 2 bases from J, the gap between germline ends came to 19 bases. From germline, CDR1 is SGHRS and CDR2 YFSETQ. The CDR3 DNA follows: TGCGCCAGCAGCCCGAGTGGAGGGGGTGTGGCCTACGAGCAGTACTTC. Translated: CASSPSGGGVAYEQYF. The full variable domain, completed using reference TRBV5-1 and TRBJ2-7, is KAGVTQTPRYLIKTRGQQVTLSCSPISGHRSVSWYQQTPGQGLQFLFEYFSETQRNKGNFPGRFSGRQFSNSRSEMNVSTLELGDSALYLCASSPSGGGVAYEQYFGPGTRLTVT.

This clonotype was found a few times. The chain carries TRBV3-1 and TRBJ2-5; D possibly matches TRBD1 or TRBD2 (6 bases each). This CDR3 comprises 13 residues. Germline V gene sequence: CDR1 LGHDT, CDR2 YNNKEL (reference sequence). Trimming cost V 7 bases and J 5 bases, with 14 bases left between them. CDR3 sequence reads: CASKSGGLETQYF. CDR3 DNA sequence: TGTGCCAGCAAGTCTGGGGGGCTGGAGACCCAGTACTTC.

This clonotype was detected only a few times. The chain has TRBV5-1 and TRBJ2-7, with TRBD1 identical over 7 bases. The CDR3 totals 13 residues. Per the germline V gene, CDR1 is SGHRS and CDR2 is YFSETQ. V was clipped by 3 bases and J by 7 bases; unmatched bases: 7. CDR3 residues: CASSSTGVREQYF. The CDR3 DNA is TGCGCCAGCAGCTCCACAGGGGTCCGGGAGCAGTACTTC.

The chain employs TRBV6-5 and TRBJ1-1; 9 nucleotides agree with TRBD1. The trim removed 0 bases at V and 4 bases at J, leaving 3 bases unmatched. The CDR3 is 15 amino acids. Germline assignment: CDR1 MNHEY and CDR2 SVGAGI. The CDR3 is CASSYSGTGSTEAFF. The CDR3 DNA follows: TGTGCCAGCAGTTACTCCGGGACAGGGAGCACTGAAGCTTTCTTT.

This clonotype was detected only a few times. The chain uses TRBV28 and TRBJ2-7, with D perhaps given as TRBD1 or TRBD2 (5 bases each). The length of the CDR3 is 16 residues. Trimming took off 2 bases at V and 5 bases at J, with 19 bases between the two ends. From germline, CDR1 is MDHEN and CDR2 SYDVKM. DNA of the CDR3: TGTGCCAGCAGTTTAGGGGGAGTCTTCACAGGAAACGAGCAGTACTTC. Translation gives CASSLGGVFTGNEQYF.

This clonotype has just one count. The V and J genes are TRBV10-3 and TRBJ2-3, with D perhaps TRBD1 (6 bases). Germline-derived CDR1 and CDR2 are ENHRY and SYGVKD. The CDR3 is 13 amino acids. The ends were cut back, 10 bases at V and 5 bases at J, with 16 bases in the middle. CDR3 coding DNA: TGTGCCAGCAGAAGGGGGAGTGGAGATACGCAGTATTTT. Translated: CASRRGSGDTQYF.

Ten or more counts support this clonotype. The V call is TRBV5-1, the J call TRBJ2-4; no definite D call. Trimming left V 0 bases short and J 4 bases short, with 11 bases between. Per the germline V gene, CDR1 is SGHRS and CDR2 is YFSETQ. The length of the CDR3 is 15 residues. In DNA form, the CDR3 reads TGCGCCAGCAGCTTGGGGGATGCGACAAAAAACATTCAGTACTTC. The encoded protein is CASSLGDATKNIQYF.

A few counts support this clonotype. The J gene is TRBJ2-5, the V gene TRBV27; maybe TRBD2 (7 bases). V was pared by 5 bases and J by 4 bases, with 14 bases between. The CDR3 has 14 amino acids. Germline lookup yields CDR1 MNHEY and CDR2 SMNVEV (reference sequence). CDR3 bases: TGTGCCAGCAGTATGGCGGGGGCCGCAGAGACCCAGTACTTC. The encoded protein is CASSMAGAAETQYF.

The chain carries TRBV15 and TRBJ2-3; 7 bases agree with TRBD1. The length of the CDR3 is 14 residues. Trimming took 8 bases from V and 5 from J; bases not matched to a gene: 10. Looked up from germline, CDR1 is LNHNV and CDR2 is YYDKDF (reference sequence). The CDR3 coding sequence is TGTGCCACCGCGACTCCCCGACAGGGAGATACGCAGTATTTT. Encoded protein: CATATPRQGDTQYF. The entire variable domain, with the rest obtained from reference TRBV15 and TRBJ2-3, is as follows: DAMVIQNPRYQVTQFGKPVTLSCSQTLNHNVMYWYQQKSSQAPKLLFHYYDKDFNNEADTPDNFQSRRPNTSFCFLDIRSPGLGDTAMYLCATATPRQGDTQYFGPGTRLTVL.

Many counts were recorded for this clonotype. This chain links TRBV7-8 with TRBJ2-1; TRBD2 agrees at 11 bases. The CDR3 totals 12 residues. Germline V gene data show CDR1 as SGHVS and CDR2 as FQNEAQ. The junction had 6 bases not matched to a gene; V was cut back by 5 bases and J by 15 bases. The CDR3 region is CASSLMTSGTFF. CDR3 nucleotide sequence: TGTGCCAGCAGCCTCATGACTAGCGGGACGTTCTTC.

This clonotype was counted a few times. The CDR3 here is CASSSRDRGLGYTF. The CDR3 coding sequence is TGTGCCAGCAGTTCCCGGGACAGGGGGCTAGGCTACACCTTC. The J gene is TRBJ1-2, the V gene TRBV27; TRBD1 agrees at 12 bases. Germline loops: CDR1 MNHEY, CDR2 SMNVEV (reference sequence). The CDR3 totals 14 residues. Trimming removed 4 bases from V and 8 bases from J; junction bases left unmatched: 5.

This clonotype was detected many times. This sequence joins TRBV6-6 and TRBJ1-2, with D perhaps matching TRBD1 (6 bases). In germline, CDR1 is MNHNY, CDR2 SVGAGI (reference sequence). The V and J ends lost 5 bases and 3 bases respectively, with 16 bases between them. The CDR3 is made up of 15 amino acids. CDR3 loop: CASSPTGFGHYGYTF. DNA for the CDR3: TGTGCCAGCAGTCCTACAGGGTTTGGCCACTATGGCTACACCTTC.

This clonotype has more than one count but fewer than ten. V is TRBV7-3 and J is TRBJ2-1; TRBD2 matches at 7 bases. There are 15 residues in the CDR3. Germline CDR1 SGHTA, CDR2 FQGTGA. V shed 6 bases and J 1 base; nucleotides not matched to a gene: 6. CDR3 region: CASRSAGSSYNEQFF. The DNA for the CDR3 is TGTGCCAGCAGGTCAGCGGGATCGTCCTACAATGAGCAGTTCTTC.

About this clonotype: A much more abundant neighbour one base away suggests this may be a read error. J is TRBJ1-1 and V is TRBV6-2 or TRBV6-3; D call uncertain. This CDR3 has 11 amino acids. Germline V gene sequence: CDR1 MNHEY, CDR2 SVGEGT. V lost 2 bases to trimming and J lost 6 bases, with 4 bases between them. CDR3 sequence: CASSYGAEAFF. As DNA, the CDR3 is TGTGCCAGCAGTTACGGCGCTGAAGCTTTCTTT.